A selection of T cell receptor beta chains follows, all from one sample in a study of T cell changes during pregnancy in multiple sclerosis. Only in-frame clones appear in the TCRdb table, and some are missing; sequencing was by immunoSEQ multiplex PCR. This table has about 110,000 clones, approximately 90% appearing once. This material consisted of peripheral blood, taken after pregnancy. The receptors were gathered from a female donor with multiple sclerosis, enrolled in a pregnancy study. Both conserved end residues are part of each CDR3.

v_call: TRBV5-6
j_call: TRBJ2-7
cdr3_aa: CASSISGGISYEQYF

v_call: TRBV11-2
j_call: TRBJ2-3
cdr3_aa: CASSLVASDTQYF

v_call: TRBV28
j_call: TRBJ1-5
cdr3_aa: CASSLIRLGNQPQHF

v_call: TRBV5-6
j_call: TRBJ1-2
cdr3_aa: CASSFRQSTNYGYTF

v_call: TRBV5-1
j_call: TRBJ1-6
cdr3_aa: CASSLRLDSPLHF

v_call: TRBV2
j_call: TRBJ1-2
cdr3_aa: CASNKGGTNYGYTF

v_call: TRBV4-1
j_call: TRBJ2-7
cdr3_aa: CASSRSWETPPVEQYF

v_call: TRBV21-1
j_call: TRBJ1-2
cdr3_aa: CASSKSGGNLPPREYPNYGYTF

v_call: TRBV5-4
j_call: TRBJ2-7
cdr3_aa: CAGSFRTGYEQYF

v_call: TRBV6-6
j_call: TRBJ1-2
cdr3_aa: CASSYSGRPPEDYTF

v_call: TRBV27
j_call: TRBJ1-5
cdr3_aa: CASRQTGGINQPQHF

v_call: TRBV5-1
j_call: TRBJ2-1
cdr3_aa: CASSLGALPGGPENEQFF

v_call: TRBV5-4
j_call: TRBJ2-1
cdr3_aa: CASSQGGEVYNEQFF

v_call: TRBV14
j_call: TRBJ1-3
cdr3_aa: CASTLSLEPGNTIYF

v_call: TRBV21-1
j_call: TRBJ1-2
cdr3_aa: CASSKKTACRDRGTGYTF

v_call: TRBV15
j_call: TRBJ1-4
cdr3_aa: CATSRDGSTNEKLFF

v_call: TRBV4-1
j_call: TRBJ2-3
cdr3_aa: CASSPPSGGANTQYF

v_call: TRBV7-7
j_call: TRBJ2-5
cdr3_aa: CASSLSRTQETQYF

v_call: TRBV9
j_call: TRBJ2-1
cdr3_aa: CASSVDRGRNEQFF

v_call: TRBV9
j_call: TRBJ2-5
cdr3_aa: CASSLSHQTQETQYF

v_call: TRBV15
j_call: TRBJ2-5
cdr3_aa: CATSREARGRETQYF

v_call: TRBV19
j_call: TRBJ1-2
cdr3_aa: CASSIWDRVDGYTF

v_call: TRBV5-1
j_call: TRBJ2-2
cdr3_aa: CASSLPGSTGELFF

v_call: TRBV2
j_call: TRBJ1-5
cdr3_aa: CASSERTGISNQPQHF

v_call: TRBV30
j_call: TRBJ2-7
cdr3_aa: CAEGGQGGKF

v_call: TRBV19
j_call: TRBJ1-1
cdr3_aa: CASSDLRGTEAFF

v_call: TRBV5-6
j_call: TRBJ1-4
cdr3_aa: CASSLGQAINEKLFF